This T cell receptor (beta chain) was obtained from a study of long-term antiretroviral therapy in people with HIV. Sequencing used immunoSEQ v3.0 at survey level. Produced via immunoSEQ multiplex PCR; TCRdb's table is partial and in-frame only. Of about 50,000 clones listed, about 86% are singletons. No donor had fewer than one pre-ART PBMC sample or fewer than two post-ART PBMC samples. In its sample, this clone was seen once. The source is a young woman with HIV. Source: unsorted PBMCs, taken 0.8 years after starting antiretroviral therapy.

The CDR3 DNA sequence: TGTGCCAGCAGTGAAGCGTTACTTGGCACTGAAGCTTTCTTT. It yields the protein CASSEALLGTEAFF. The rearrangement uses TRBV2 and TRBJ1-1; D unclear. There are 14 residues in the CDR3. V lost 0 bases and J 4 bases, leaving 9 bases between the germline ends. Germline lookup yields CDR1 SNHLY and CDR2 FYNNEI.